This TCR beta chain was identified in a study of T cell repertoires in cytomegalovirus infection. This clonotype showed up many times. Per germline, CDR1 SGHVS and CDR2 FQNEAQ. This CDR3 is 15 amino acids long. The ends were cut back, 7 bases at V and 6 bases at J, with 21 bases in the middle. Using its own MiXCR run on the reads, TCRdb lists one record per CDR3 protein. The sample holds hundreds of thousands of distinct CDR3 sequences, more than 20% seen once. V usage is TRBV7-8 and J usage is TRBJ1-1, with D hard to call. The sample taken for sequencing was CD8+ T cells from PBMCs. This TCR derives from a human donor in good health (CMV status not recorded). Some clones in this sample may be carry-over from other donors' samples. The CDR3 DNA sequence: TGTGCCAGCACCGCAGGCCCATGGGCTACGGCTGAAGCTTTCTTT. As protein: CASTAGPWATAEAFF. The entire variable domain, with the rest obtained from reference TRBV7-8 and TRBJ1-1, is as follows: GAGVSQSPRYKVAKRGQDVALRCDPISGHVSLFWYQQALGQGPEFLTYFQNEAQLDKSGLPSDRFFAERPEGSVSTLKIQRTQQEDSAVYLCASTAGPWATAEAFFGQGTRLTVV.